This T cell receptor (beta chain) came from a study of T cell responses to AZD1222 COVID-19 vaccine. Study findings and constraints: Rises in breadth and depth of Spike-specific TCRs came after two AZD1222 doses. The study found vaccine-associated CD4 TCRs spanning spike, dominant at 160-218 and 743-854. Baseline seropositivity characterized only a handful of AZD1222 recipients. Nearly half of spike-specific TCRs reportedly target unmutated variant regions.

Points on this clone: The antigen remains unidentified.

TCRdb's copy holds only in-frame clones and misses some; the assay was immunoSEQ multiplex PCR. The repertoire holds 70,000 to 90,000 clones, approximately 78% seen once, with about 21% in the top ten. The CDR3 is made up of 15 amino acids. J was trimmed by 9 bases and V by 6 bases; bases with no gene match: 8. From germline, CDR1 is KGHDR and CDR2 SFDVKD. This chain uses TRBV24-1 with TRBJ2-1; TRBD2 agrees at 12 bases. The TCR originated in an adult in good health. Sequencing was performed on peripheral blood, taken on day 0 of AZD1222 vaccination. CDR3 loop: CATSPRLAGDLEQFF. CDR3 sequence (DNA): TGTGCCACCAGTCCAAGACTAGCGGGAGATCTTGAGCAGTTCTTC.